The sequence of this T cell receptor beta chain was determined in a study of metastatic and nonmetastatic thyroid tumors. Study-wide background: Peripheral blood and tumor or nodule samples from malignant and benign thyroid patients were compared.

All patients reached thyroid surgery having received no treatment beforehand. V lost 3 bases, J lost 0 bases, and 17 bases lay in between. CDR3 size: 17 residues. Looked up from germline, CDR1 is LNHDA and CDR2 is SQIVND (reference sequence). Comments on this clone: Its antigen is unidentified.

Source study methods: The study built a papillary thyroid cancer distant-metastasis classifier from CDR3 differences across clinicopathological groups. TCRdb re-called the PCR reads with MiXCR. The V and J calls come from TCRdb's annotation, not from the publication. The data contain around 13,000 clones, 24% of them seen just once; the ten biggest clones take up around 59%. Findings of the study overall: It was reported that TCR beta diversity was significantly higher in malignant thyroid tumors than benign nodules, in blood and tumor.

This receptor was taken from a male donor with papillary thyroid cancer or a benign thyroid nodule (not recorded which). Some clones in this sample may be carry-over from other donors' samples. J is TRBJ2-5 and V is TRBV19, with D maybe TRBD1 (7 bases). Sequencing input: blood. The CDR3 sequence is CASSMYPGGSDQETQYF. The CDR3 DNA reads TGTGCCAGTAGTATGTACCCAGGGGGGTCAGACCAAGAGACCCAGTACTTC.